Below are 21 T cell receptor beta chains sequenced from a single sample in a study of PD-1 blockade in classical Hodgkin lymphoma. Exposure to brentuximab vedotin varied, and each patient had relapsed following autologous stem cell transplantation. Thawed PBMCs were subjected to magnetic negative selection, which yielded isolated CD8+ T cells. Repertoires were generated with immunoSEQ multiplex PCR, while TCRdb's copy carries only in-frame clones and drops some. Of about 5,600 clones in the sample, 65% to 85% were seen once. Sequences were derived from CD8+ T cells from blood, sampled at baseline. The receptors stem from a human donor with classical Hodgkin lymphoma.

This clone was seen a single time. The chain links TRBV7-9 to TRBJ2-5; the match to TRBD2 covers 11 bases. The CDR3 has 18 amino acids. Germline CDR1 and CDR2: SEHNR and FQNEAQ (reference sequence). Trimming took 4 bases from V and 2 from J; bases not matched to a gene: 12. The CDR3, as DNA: TGTGCCAGCAGCTCAACGGTAGCGGGGGGGCCGGAACAAGAGACCCAGTACTTC. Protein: CASSSTVAGGPEQETQYF. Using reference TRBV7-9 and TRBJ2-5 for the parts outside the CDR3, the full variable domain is DTGVSQNPRHKITKRGQNVTFRCDPISEHNRLYWYRQTLGQGPEFLTYFQNEAQLEKSRLLSDRFSAERPKGSFSTLEIQRTEQGDSAMYLCASSSTVAGGPEQETQYFGPGTRLLVL.

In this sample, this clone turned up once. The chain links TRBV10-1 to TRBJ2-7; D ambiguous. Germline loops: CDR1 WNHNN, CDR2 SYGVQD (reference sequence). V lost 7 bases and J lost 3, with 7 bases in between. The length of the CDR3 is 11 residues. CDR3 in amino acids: CASTDGYEQYF. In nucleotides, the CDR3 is TGCGCCAGCACGGACGGCTACGAGCAGTACTTC.

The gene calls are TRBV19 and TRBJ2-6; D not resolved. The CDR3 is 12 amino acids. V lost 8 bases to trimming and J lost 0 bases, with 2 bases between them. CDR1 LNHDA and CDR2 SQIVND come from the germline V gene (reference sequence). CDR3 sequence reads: CASHSGANVLTF. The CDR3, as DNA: TGTGCCAGTCACTCTGGGGCCAACGTCCTGACTTTC.

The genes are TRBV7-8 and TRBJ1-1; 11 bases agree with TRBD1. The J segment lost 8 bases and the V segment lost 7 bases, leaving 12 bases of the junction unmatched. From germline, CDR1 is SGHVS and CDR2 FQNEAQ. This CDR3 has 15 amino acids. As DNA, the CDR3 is TGTGCCAGCAACGTCGGGACAGGGGGTTTCGAAGAAGCTTTCTTT. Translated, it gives CASNVGTGGFEEAFF.

The CDR3 DNA reads TGCAGCGCGGGGACCACAAAAGGTTACGAGCAGTACTTC. Translating gives CSAGTTKGYEQYF. The rearrangement uses TRBV29-1 and TRBJ2-7; the D gene could be TRBD1 or TRBD2 (5 bases each). Between the trimmed V and J ends, which lost 7 bases and 4 bases, there was a span of 17 bases. CDR3 length equals 13 residues. Germline V gene data show CDR1 as SQVTM and CDR2 as ANQGSEA.

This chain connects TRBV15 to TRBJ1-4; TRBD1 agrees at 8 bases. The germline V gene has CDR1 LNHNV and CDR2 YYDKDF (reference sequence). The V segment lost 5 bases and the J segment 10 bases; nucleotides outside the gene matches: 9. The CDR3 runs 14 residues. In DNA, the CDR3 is TGTGCCACCAGCGATGGTGACAGGGGTGTAAAACTGTTTTTT. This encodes CATSDGDRGVKLFF.

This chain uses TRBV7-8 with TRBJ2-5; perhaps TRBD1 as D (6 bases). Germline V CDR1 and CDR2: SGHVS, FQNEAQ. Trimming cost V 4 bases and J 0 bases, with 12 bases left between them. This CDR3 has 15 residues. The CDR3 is CASSYDRRYQETQYF. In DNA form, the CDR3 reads TGTGCCAGCAGCTACGACAGGAGGTACCAAGAGACCCAGTACTTC. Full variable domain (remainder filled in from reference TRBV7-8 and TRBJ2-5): GAGVSQSPRYKVAKRGQDVALRCDPISGHVSLFWYQQALGQGPEFLTYFQNEAQLDKSGLPSDRFFAERPEGSVSTLKIQRTQQEDSAVYLCASSYDRRYQETQYFGPGTRLLVL.

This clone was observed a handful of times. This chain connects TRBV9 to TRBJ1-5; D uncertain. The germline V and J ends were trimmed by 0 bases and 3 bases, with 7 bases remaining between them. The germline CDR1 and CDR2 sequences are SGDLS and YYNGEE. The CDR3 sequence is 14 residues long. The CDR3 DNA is TGTGCCAGCAGCGTAGGAGGTAACAATCAGCCCCAGCATTTT. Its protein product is CASSVGGNNQPQHF.

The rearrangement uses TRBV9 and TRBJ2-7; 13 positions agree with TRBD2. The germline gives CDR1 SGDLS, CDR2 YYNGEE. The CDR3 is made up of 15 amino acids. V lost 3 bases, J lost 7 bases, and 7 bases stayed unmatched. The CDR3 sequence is CASSATSGGAREQYF. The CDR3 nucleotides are TGTGCCAGCAGCGCCACTAGCGGGGGGGCCAGGGAGCAGTACTTC.

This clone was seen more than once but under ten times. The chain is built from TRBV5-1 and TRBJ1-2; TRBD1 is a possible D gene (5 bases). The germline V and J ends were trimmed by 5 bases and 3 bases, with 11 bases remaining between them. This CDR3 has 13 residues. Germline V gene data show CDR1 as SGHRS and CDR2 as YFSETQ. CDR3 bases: TGCGCCAGCAGGCAGGGTTGGGACTATGGCTACACCTTC. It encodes CASRQGWDYGYTF.

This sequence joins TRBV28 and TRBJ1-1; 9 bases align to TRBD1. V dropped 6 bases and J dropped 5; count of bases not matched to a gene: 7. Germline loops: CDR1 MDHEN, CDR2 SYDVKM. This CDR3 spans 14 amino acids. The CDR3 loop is CASSPNRGRTEAFF. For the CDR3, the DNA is TGTGCCAGCAGCCCAAACAGGGGGCGGACTGAAGCTTTCTTT.

CDR3: CASSLTGPGQPQHF. Here the CDR3 DNA reads TGTGCCAGCAGCTTGACAGGGCCAGGGCAGCCCCAGCATTTT. The chain has TRBV11-1 and TRBJ1-5; 7 positions match TRBD1. The CDR3 contains 14 residues. V lost 3 bases to trimming and J lost 7 bases; unmatched junction nucleotides: 6. Per germline, CDR1 SGHAT and CDR2 FQDESV (reference sequence).

The CDR3 here is CASSAASGGGYEQYF. In DNA, the CDR3 is TGTGCCAGCAGCGCCGCTAGCGGGGGGGGCTACGAGCAGTACTTC. This chain connects TRBV9 to TRBJ2-7, with 12 bases that match TRBD2. Germline V lookup: CDR1 SGDLS, CDR2 YYNGEE. Trimming took 3 bases from V and 3 from J; bases not matched to a gene: 4. This CDR3 is 15 amino acids long.

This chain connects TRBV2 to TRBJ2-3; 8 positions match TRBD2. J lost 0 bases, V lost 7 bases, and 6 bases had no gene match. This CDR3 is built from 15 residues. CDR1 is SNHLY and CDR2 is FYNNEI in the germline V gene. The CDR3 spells CASMGAGGSTDTQYF. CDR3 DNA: TGTGCCAGCATGGGGGCGGGGGGAAGCACAGATACGCAGTATTTT. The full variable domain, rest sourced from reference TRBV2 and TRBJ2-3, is EPEVTQTPSHQVTQMGQEVILRCVPISNHLYFYWYRQILGQKVEFLVSFYNNEISEKSEIFDDQFSVERPDGSNFTLKIRSTKLEDSAMYFCASMGAGGSTDTQYFGPGTRLTVL.

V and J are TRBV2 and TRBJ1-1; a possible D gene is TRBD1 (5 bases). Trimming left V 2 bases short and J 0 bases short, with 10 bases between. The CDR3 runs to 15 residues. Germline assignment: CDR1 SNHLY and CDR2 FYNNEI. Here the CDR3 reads CASSEIADMNTEAFF. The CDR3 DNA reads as TGTGCCAGCAGTGAAATTGCGGACATGAACACTGAAGCTTTCTTT.

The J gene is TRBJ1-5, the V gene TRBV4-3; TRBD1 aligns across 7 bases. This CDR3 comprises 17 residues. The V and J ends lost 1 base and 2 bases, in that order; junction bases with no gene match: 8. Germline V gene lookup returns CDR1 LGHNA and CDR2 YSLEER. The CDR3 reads CASSQVMVDRGNQPQHF. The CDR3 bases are TGCGCCAGCAGCCAAGTCATGGTCGACAGGGGCAATCAGCCCCAGCATTTT.

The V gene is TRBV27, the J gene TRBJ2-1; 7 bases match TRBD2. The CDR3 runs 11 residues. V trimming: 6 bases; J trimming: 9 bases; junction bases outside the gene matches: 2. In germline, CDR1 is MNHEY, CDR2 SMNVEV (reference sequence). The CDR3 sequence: CASRGGVEQFF. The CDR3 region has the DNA TGTGCCAGCAGGGGGGGGGTTGAGCAGTTCTTC.

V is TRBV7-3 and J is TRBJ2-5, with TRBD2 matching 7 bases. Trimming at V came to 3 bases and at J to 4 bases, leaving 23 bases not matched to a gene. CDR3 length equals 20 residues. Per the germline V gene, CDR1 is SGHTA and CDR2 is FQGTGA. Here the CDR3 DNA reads TGTGCCAGCAGCTTCGTACAGCCTACTAGCGAACCCCACCTAGGAGAGACCCAGTACTTC. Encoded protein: CASSFVQPTSEPHLGETQYF.

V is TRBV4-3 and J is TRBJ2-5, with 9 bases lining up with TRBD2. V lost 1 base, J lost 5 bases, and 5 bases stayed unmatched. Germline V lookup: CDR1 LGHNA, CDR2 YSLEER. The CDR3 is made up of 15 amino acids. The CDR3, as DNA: TGCGCCAGCAGCCAAGGGAGCGGGGGGAGGGAGACCCAGTACTTC. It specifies CASSQGSGGRETQYF.

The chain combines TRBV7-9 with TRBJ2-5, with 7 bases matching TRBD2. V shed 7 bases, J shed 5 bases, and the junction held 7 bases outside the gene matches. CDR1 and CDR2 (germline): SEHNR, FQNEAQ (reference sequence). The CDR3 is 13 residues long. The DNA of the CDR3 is TGTGCCAGCATCGAAGCGGGGAGGGAGACCCAGTACTTC. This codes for CASIEAGRETQYF.

The CDR3 bases are TGTGCCAGCAGCGTAGACCAGGGTGGATACTATGGCTACACCTTC. This codes for CASSVDQGGYYGYTF. J is TRBJ1-2 and V is TRBV9, with D possibly being TRBD1 (5 bases). Trimming pared 0 bases from V and 3 bases from J, leaving 12 bases between. CDR1 is SGDLS, CDR2 YYNGEE, per germline. CDR3 length: 15 amino acids.